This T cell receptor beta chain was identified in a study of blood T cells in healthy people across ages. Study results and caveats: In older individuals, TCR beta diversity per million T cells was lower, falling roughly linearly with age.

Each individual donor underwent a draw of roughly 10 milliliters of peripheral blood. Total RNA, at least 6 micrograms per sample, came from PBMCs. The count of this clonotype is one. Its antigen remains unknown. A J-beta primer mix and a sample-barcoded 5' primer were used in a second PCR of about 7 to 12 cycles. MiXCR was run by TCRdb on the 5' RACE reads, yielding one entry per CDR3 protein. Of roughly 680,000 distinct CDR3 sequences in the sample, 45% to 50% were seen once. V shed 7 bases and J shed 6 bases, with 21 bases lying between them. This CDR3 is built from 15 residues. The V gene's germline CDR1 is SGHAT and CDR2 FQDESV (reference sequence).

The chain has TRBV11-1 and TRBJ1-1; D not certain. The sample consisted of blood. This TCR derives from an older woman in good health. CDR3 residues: CASTPYLVGQPEAFF. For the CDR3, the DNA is TGTGCCAGCACCCCCTACTTGGTCGGGCAGCCTGAAGCTTTCTTT. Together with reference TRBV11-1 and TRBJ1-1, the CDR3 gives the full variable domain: EAEVAQSPRYKITEKSQAVAFWCDPISGHATLYWYRQILGQGPELLVQFQDESVVDDSQLPKDRFSAERLKGVDSTLKIQPAELGDSAMYLCASTPYLVGQPEAFFGQGTRLTVV.